This passage covers 11 T cell receptor beta chains from one sample sequenced in a study of response to subunit inactivated influenza vaccine. TCRdb re-analysed the RT-PCR reads in MiXCR, keeping a single row per CDR3 protein. The sample yields approximately 310,000 distinct CDR3 sequences, around a fifth seen once. Sample: PBMCs from blood, taken approximately 20 months after vaccination. The receptors here all came from a man aged 50-75 years who received an inactivated influenza vaccine.

This chain connects TRBV10-3 to TRBJ1-1; D call uncertain. The V and J ends lost 3 bases and 0 bases respectively, with 11 bases between them. Germline V gives CDR1 ENHRY, CDR2 SYGVKD. The CDR3 extends over 15 amino acids. This chain's CDR3 is CAISDPGRMNTEAFF. Here the CDR3 DNA reads TGTGCCATCAGTGACCCGGGAAGAATGAACACTGAAGCTTTCTTT.

This clonotype was observed a handful of times. The chain recombines TRBV19 with TRBJ2-3; D is perhaps TRBD1 (5 bases). V gave up 2 bases and J gave up 2 bases, with 11 bases separating them. CDR3 length: 15 residues. In germline, CDR1 is LNHDA, CDR2 SQIVND (reference sequence). In nucleotides, the CDR3 is TGTGCCAGTAGTATACAGGGCTATTCCACAGATACGCAGTATTTT. Translation: CASSIQGYSTDTQYF.

This rearrangement joins TRBV28 to TRBJ2-3; D is perhaps TRBD2 (7 bases). This CDR3 region has 17 residues. The germline V and J ends were trimmed by 3 bases and 4 bases, with 20 bases remaining between them. Per the germline V gene, CDR1 is MDHEN and CDR2 is SYDVKM. The CDR3 region has the DNA TGTGCCAGCAGTTTGGCCGGTATGGGGGGGGGGCCAGATACGCAGTATTTT. Translated: CASSLAGMGGGPDTQYF.

This clonotype appeared a few times. The V and J genes are TRBV7-8 and TRBJ1-1; D uncertain. Germline CDR1 SGHVS, CDR2 FQNEAQ. Trimming took off 1 base at V and 3 bases at J, with 9 bases between the two ends. This CDR3 has 14 residues. The CDR3 DNA reads TGTGCCAGCAGCTTAGGGGTTAGAGACACTGAAGCTTTCTTT. Its protein is CASSLGVRDTEAFF.

The chain joins TRBV3-1 to TRBJ1-6; maybe TRBD1 (6 bases). Trimming removed 1 base from V and 9 bases from J, with 10 bases in between. Germline V CDR1 and CDR2: LGHDT, YNNKEL (reference sequence). This CDR3 is built from 14 residues. As DNA, the CDR3 is TGTGCCAGCAGCCAAGCACAGGGACCTTCACCCCTCCACTTT. It specifies CASSQAQGPSPLHF.

This clonotype was detected a few times. V is TRBV5-1 and J is TRBJ1-1; D ambiguous. Trimming cost V 2 bases and J 6 bases, with 14 bases left between them. There are 14 residues in the CDR3. Germline V lookup: CDR1 SGHRS, CDR2 YFSETQ. In DNA form, the CDR3 reads TGCGCCAGCAGCTTAGAGATCCCAAACGCTGAAGCTTTCTTT. Protein sequence: CASSLEIPNAEAFF.

This clonotype was detected only a few times. The chain recombines TRBV25-1 with TRBJ1-1, with D unclear. CDR1 is MGHDK, CDR2 SYGVNS, per germline. V was trimmed by 0 bases and J by 5 bases, leaving 16 bases between them. This CDR3 has 16 residues. CDR3 coding DNA: TGTGCCAGCAGTGAATATGGGGTAATAGCGGGAACTGAAGCTTTCTTT. Amino acids: CASSEYGVIAGTEAFF.

V usage is TRBV2 and J usage is TRBJ1-5; D not resolved. The length of the CDR3 is 15 residues. CDR1 and CDR2 from the germline V gene are SNHLY and FYNNEI. Between the trimmed V and J ends, which lost 4 bases and 7 bases, there was a span of 17 bases. CDR3 DNA: TGTGCCAGCAGTGTTGACCTACAGAAGCGGCAGCCCCAGCATTTT. Its protein product is CASSVDLQKRQPQHF.

The chain joins TRBV4-2 to TRBJ1-4, with D possibly being TRBD1 (6 bases). The ends were cut back, 4 bases at V and 3 bases at J, with 15 bases in the middle. The CDR3 has 16 amino acids. The germline gives CDR1 LGHNA, CDR2 YNFKEQ. CDR3 coding DNA: TGTGCCAGCAGCCGCAAGGGGGGAGCCCCTAATGAAAAACTGTTTTTT. This translates into CASSRKGGAPNEKLFF.

This clonotype showed up just once. This chain connects TRBV4-2 to TRBJ2-2; no definite D call. This CDR3 region has 14 residues. The ends were cut back, 10 bases at V and 9 bases at J, with 21 bases in the middle. CDR1 is LGHNA and CDR2 is YNFKEQ in the germline V gene. The CDR3 DNA sequence: TGTGCCATGGGCCCCGGGCTCCTCTGCTGGGAGCTGTTTTTT. Its protein product is CAMGPGLLCWELFF.

This rearrangement joins TRBV5-5 to TRBJ1-4, with a weak D call TRBD1 (5 bases). Germline V lookup: CDR1 SGHKS, CDR2 YYEKEE (reference sequence). The CDR3 totals 17 residues. V dropped 4 bases and J dropped 2 bases, with 18 bases sitting between them. The chain's CDR3 is CASSLTGGKGTNEKLFF. In nucleotides, the CDR3 is TGTGCCAGCAGCCTCACCGGGGGAAAAGGGACTAATGAAAAACTGTTTTTT.